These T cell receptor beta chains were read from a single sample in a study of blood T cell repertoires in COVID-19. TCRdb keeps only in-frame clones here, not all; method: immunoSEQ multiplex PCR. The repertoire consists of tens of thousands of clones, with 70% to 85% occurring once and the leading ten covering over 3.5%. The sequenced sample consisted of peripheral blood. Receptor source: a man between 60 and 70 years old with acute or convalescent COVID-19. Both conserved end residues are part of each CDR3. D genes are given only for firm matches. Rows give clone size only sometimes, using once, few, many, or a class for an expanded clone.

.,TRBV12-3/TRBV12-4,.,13,CASQRAANYGYTF
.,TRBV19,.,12,CASSIASGELFF
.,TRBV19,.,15,CASSRAPYSNQPQHF
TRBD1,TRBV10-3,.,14,CAVGSTGVGETQYF
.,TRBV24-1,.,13,CATSDPAADTIYF
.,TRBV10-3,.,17,CAISESWRRGGDDEQYF
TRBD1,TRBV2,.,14,CASSQDRGAYEQYF
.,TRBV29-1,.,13,CSVEGGWNTEAFF
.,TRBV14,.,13,CASRNAGRNEQFF
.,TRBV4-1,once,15,CASTHSLLSYNEQFF
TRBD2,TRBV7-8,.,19,CASSYSGTSGGLNTGELFF
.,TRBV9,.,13,CASSVMNSGGYTF
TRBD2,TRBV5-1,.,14,CASSLRGGWAEQYF
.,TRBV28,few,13,CASRPGLERGYTF
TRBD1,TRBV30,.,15,CAWSVGTAVNQPQHF
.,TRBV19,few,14,CASSILEDSQKLFF
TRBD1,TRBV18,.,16,CASSPTGQSLNTEAFF
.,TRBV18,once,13,CASSPRPYYEQYF
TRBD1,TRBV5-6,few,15,CASSLGTVPPGTLHF
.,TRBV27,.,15,CASISTGDSIIKQYF
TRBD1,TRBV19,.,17,CASSTLNRGWGQEPQHF
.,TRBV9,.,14,CASSVGNRDYGYTF
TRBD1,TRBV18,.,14,CASSPGQGAYEQYF